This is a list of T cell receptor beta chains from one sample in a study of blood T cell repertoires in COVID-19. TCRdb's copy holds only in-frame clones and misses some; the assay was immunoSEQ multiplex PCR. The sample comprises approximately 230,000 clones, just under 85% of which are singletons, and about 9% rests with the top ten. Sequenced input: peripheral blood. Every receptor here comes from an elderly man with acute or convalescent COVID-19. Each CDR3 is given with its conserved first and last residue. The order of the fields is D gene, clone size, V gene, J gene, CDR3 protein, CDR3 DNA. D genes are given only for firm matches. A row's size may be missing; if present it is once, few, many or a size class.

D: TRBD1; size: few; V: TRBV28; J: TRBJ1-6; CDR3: CASSFFSWRTGPPLHF; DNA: TGTGCCAGCAGTTTTTTTAGCTGGAGGACAGGGCCACCCCTCCACTTT
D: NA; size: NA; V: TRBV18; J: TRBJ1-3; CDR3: CASLQEPGNTIYF; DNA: TGTGCCAGCTTACAAGAACCCGGAAACACCATATATTTT
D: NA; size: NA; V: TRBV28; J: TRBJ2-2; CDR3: CASSTPTGELFF; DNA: TGTGCCAGCAGTACACCTACCGGGGAGCTGTTTTTT
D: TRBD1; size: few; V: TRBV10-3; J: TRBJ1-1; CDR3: CAIRAGTGEGDTEAFF; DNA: TGTGCCATCAGGGCCGGGACAGGGGAAGGGGACACTGAAGCTTTCTTT
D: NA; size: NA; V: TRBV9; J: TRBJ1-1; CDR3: CASSVAPGMVRSTEAFF; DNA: TGTGCCAGCAGCGTAGCTCCAGGGATGGTTAGGAGCACTGAAGCTTTCTTT
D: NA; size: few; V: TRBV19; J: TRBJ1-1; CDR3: CASSTRTDTEAFF; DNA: TGTGCCAGTAGTACCCGGACAGACACTGAAGCTTTCTTT
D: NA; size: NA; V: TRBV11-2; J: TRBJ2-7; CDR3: CASSLVGLVHEQYF; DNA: TGTGCCAGCAGCTTAGTGGGGCTAGTCCACGAGCAGTACTTC
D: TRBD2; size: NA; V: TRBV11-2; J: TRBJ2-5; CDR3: CASSPRTSGRRAQETQYF; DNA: TGTGCCAGCAGCCCCCGGACTAGCGGGAGGAGGGCCCAAGAGACCCAGTACTTC
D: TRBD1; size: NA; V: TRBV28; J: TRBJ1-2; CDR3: CASSLNTPGQPPISF; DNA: TGTGCCAGCAGTTTAAACACCCCGGGACAGCCACCGATTAGCTTC
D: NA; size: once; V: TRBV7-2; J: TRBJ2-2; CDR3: CASSSLSTTTGELFF; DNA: TGTGCCAGCAGCTCGCTCAGTACAACCACCGGGGAGCTGTTTTTT
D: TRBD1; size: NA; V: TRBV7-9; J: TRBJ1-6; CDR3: CASSLVVTGKSPLHF; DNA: TGTGCCAGCAGCTTAGTCGTGACAGGGAAATCACCCCTCCACTTT